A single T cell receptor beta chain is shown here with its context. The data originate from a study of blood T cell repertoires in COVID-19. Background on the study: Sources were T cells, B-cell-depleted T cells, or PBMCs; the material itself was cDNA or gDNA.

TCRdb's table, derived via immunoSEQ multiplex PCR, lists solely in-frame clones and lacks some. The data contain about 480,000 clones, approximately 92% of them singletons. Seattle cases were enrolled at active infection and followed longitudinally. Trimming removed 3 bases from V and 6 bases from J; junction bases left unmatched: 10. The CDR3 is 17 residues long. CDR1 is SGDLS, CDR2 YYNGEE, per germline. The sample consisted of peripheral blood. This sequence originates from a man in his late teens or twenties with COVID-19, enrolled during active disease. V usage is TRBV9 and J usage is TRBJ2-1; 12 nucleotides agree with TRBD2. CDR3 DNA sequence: TGTGCCAGCAGCGCCCGCCAACTAGCGGGGGGCCTCAATGAGCAGTTCTTC. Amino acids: CASSARQLAGGLNEQFF.